One and the same sample provided the 9 T cell receptor beta chains below, sequenced in a study of liver allograft versus peripheral blood T cells. Study details: Liver transplant recipients had T cell receptor repertoires compared between transplanted liver and peripheral blood.

Using its own MiXCR run on the reads, TCRdb lists one record per CDR3 protein. The sample lists about 8,400 distinct CDR3 sequences; about 15% were seen once. The receptor set was obtained from a human patient who had a liver transplant. The graft donor may be the source of some T cells.

The rearrangement uses TRBV20-1 and TRBJ2-3; 7 bases match TRBD2. This CDR3 spans 14 amino acids. Germline V gene sequence: CDR1 DFQATT, CDR2 SNEGSKA (reference sequence). Germline trimming cut 5 bases from V and 1 base from J; bases unmatched to any gene: 6. This chain's CDR3 is CSAFGLAGTDTQYF. CDR3 bases: TGCAGTGCTTTTGGGCTAGCGGGCACAGATACGCAGTATTTT.

Sample share makes this clonotype medium-sized. V gene TRBV19 combines with J gene TRBJ2-1; D gene ambiguous. Germline V gene lookup returns CDR1 LNHDA and CDR2 SQIVND (reference sequence). The V end lost 7 bases, the J end lost 2 bases, and 6 bases lay between the germline ends. The CDR3 has 12 residues. CDR3 protein: CASKQTYNEQFF. CDR3 nucleotides: TGTGCCAGTAAACAGACCTACAATGAGCAGTTCTTC.

This clonotype rates as medium-sized. V gene TRBV15 combines with J gene TRBJ1-6; 9 bases align to TRBD1. Per the germline V gene, CDR1 is LNHNV and CDR2 is YYDKDF (reference sequence). Germline trimming cut 3 bases from V and 7 bases from J; bases unmatched to any gene: 7. This CDR3 is built from 16 residues. CDR3 in amino acids: CATSSNRGLGNSPLHF. The DNA of the CDR3 is TGTGCCACCAGCAGTAACAGGGGGCTTGGGAATTCACCCCTCCACTTT.

This clonotype is medium-sized. The chain is built from TRBV7-2 and TRBJ1-3, with a weak D call TRBD1 (5 bases). CDR3 length: 16 residues. The germline V gene has CDR1 SGHTA and CDR2 FQGNSA. V lost 5 bases and J 0 bases, leaving 14 bases between the germline ends. CDR3 in amino acids: CASSRAPGPSGNTIYF. The CDR3 bases are TGTGCCAGCAGCCGGGCCCCGGGGCCCTCTGGAAACACCATATATTTT.

The gene calls are TRBV7-2 and TRBJ2-1, with D tentatively TRBD2 (5 bases). Germline CDR1 SGHTA, CDR2 FQGNSA. The ends were cut back, 0 bases at V and 6 bases at J, with 15 bases in the middle. CDR3 size: 16 residues. The CDR3 nucleotides are TGTGCCAGCAGCTTAGCAGCGTTCGGGCTAGCCAATGAGCAGTTCTTC. As protein: CASSLAAFGLANEQFF.

This clonotype came up many times. The chain carries TRBV6-2 or TRBV6-3 and TRBJ2-1; D call uncertain. Looked up from germline, CDR1 is MNHEY and CDR2 is SVGEGT. This CDR3 contains 12 residues. Deletions cut 6 bases from V and 7 bases from J, with 10 bases between. The CDR3 is CASSSDTNEQFF. CDR3 bases: TGTGCCAGCAGCTCCGACACAAATGAGCAGTTCTTC.

This clonotype is termed medium-sized. The gene calls are TRBV14 and TRBJ2-3, with D uncertain. From germline, CDR1 is SGHDN and CDR2 FVKESK. The V end was cut by 4 bases, the J end by 10 bases, with 12 bases between. The CDR3 runs to 12 residues. DNA for the CDR3: TGTGCCAGCAGCCTAACGACGTTTGCGCAGTATTTT. Translated: CASSLTTFAQYF.

This clonotype is deemed medium-sized. The rearrangement links TRBV18 to TRBJ1-2; possible D gene TRBD1, 5 bases. The CDR3 is 14 residues long. Trimming took off 1 base at V and 6 bases at J, with 12 bases between the two ends. CDR1 and CDR2 from the germline V gene are KGHSH and LQKENI. The CDR3 sequence is CASSPLGDFDGYTF. The CDR3 DNA follows: TGTGCCAGCTCACCACTTGGGGACTTCGATGGCTACACCTTC.

A few counts support this clonotype. CDR3 in DNA: TGTGCCAGCAGCTCCCCAACAGGGGTCAATCAGCCCCAGCATTTT. Amino acid sequence: CASSSPTGVNQPQHF. This chain joins TRBV11-3 and TRBJ1-5; 7 bases map to TRBD1. V gave up 4 bases and J gave up 3 bases; unmatched junction bases: 6. Looked up from germline, CDR1 is SGHNT and CDR2 is YENEEA. The CDR3 spans 15 residues. Filled out from reference TRBV11-3 and TRBJ1-5, the complete variable domain reads EAGVVQSPRYKIIEKKQPVAFWCNPISGHNTLYWYLQNLGQGPELLIRYENEEAVDDSQLPKDRFSAERLKGVDSTLKIQPAELGDSAVYLCASSSPTGVNQPQHFGDGTRLSIL.